The 9 T cell receptor beta chains presented below share a single source sample, sequenced in a study of CD8 T cells in Susac syndrome. Random-hexamer reverse transcription was applied to about 0.45 to 1 ug RNA. TCRdb processed the immunoSEQ multiplex PCR reads anew with MiXCR; each CDR3 protein has one entry. The sample shows 78,000 or so distinct CDR3 sequences, approximately 95% of them seen only once. Sequenced material: CD8+ T cells from PBMCs. The receptors come from a human donor with multiple sclerosis.

The chain combines TRBV19 with TRBJ1-1; TRBD1 is a possible D gene (5 bases). V was clipped by 9 bases and J by 0 bases, with 17 bases between them. The length of the CDR3 is 15 residues. From germline, CDR1 is LNHDA and CDR2 SQIVND (reference sequence). In DNA form, the CDR3 reads TGTGCCAGCTCGACAGCCGAGGGCATGAACACTGAAGCTTTCTTT. Protein product: CASSTAEGMNTEAFF.

This chain connects TRBV6-5 to TRBJ1-3, with D perhaps TRBD1 (5 bases). The CDR3 has 15 residues. Germline V gene sequence: CDR1 MNHEY, CDR2 SVGAGI. V was pared by 2 bases and J by 2 bases, with 10 bases between. The DNA for the CDR3 is TGTGCCAGCAGTTACGGCAGGGCGACTGGAAACACCATATATTTT. It codes for CASSYGRATGNTIYF.

The J gene is TRBJ2-3, the V gene TRBV19, with D unclear. Germline V gene sequence: CDR1 LNHDA, CDR2 SQIVND (reference sequence). V lost 2 bases and J lost 4, with 10 bases in between. The CDR3 totals 14 residues. CDR3 nucleotide sequence: TGTGCCAGTAGTATACTCTGGGAAGCAGATACGCAGTATTTT. It yields the protein CASSILWEADTQYF.

DNA of the CDR3: TGTGCCAGCAGTTGGAGGGGTTTGGGGGCGCAGTATTTT. Residues: CASSWRGLGAQYF. The rearrangement uses TRBV6-5 and TRBJ2-3, with D possibly TRBD2 on 6 matching bases. The CDR3 consists of 13 residues. Germline CDR1 reads MNHEY; CDR2 reads SVGAGI. V was clipped by 4 bases and J by 10 bases, with 15 bases between them.

The chain is built from TRBV14 and TRBJ2-5, with a possible D match to TRBD2 (6 bases). Germline CDR1 SGHDN, CDR2 FVKESK. The CDR3 runs 15 residues. The V gene lost 0 bases and the J gene lost 1 base, with 9 bases spanning the gap. CDR3 coding DNA: TGTGCCAGCAGCCAAGAACGGGGGATCCAAGAGACCCAGTACTTC. As protein: CASSQERGIQETQYF. The full variable domain, its missing parts supplied by reference TRBV14 and TRBJ2-5, is EAGVTQFPSHSVIEKGQTVTLRCDPISGHDNLYWYRRVMGKEIKFLLHFVKESKQDESGMPNNRFLAERTGGTYSTLKVQPAELEDSGVYFCASSQERGIQETQYFGPGTRLLVL.

This chain connects TRBV27 to TRBJ1-2, with a tentative D call TRBD1 (6 bases). V lost 2 bases and J 0 bases, leaving 7 bases between the germline ends. In germline, CDR1 is MNHEY, CDR2 SMNVEV (reference sequence). This CDR3 has 14 amino acids. The CDR3 region is CASSLGQPNYGYTF. CDR3 coding DNA: TGTGCCAGCAGTTTAGGACAGCCTAACTATGGCTACACCTTC.

The V gene is TRBV4-2, the J gene TRBJ2-5; D not resolved. The CDR3 runs to 15 residues. Germline CDR1 is LGHNA and CDR2 is YNFKEQ. Trimming left V 0 bases short and J 4 bases short, with 12 bases between. The CDR3 nucleotides read TGTGCCAGCAGCCAAGATTCGGAGATGGGAGAGACCCAGTACTTC. It translates to CASSQDSEMGETQYF.

About this clonotype: The junction departs from germline at one end; a sequencing error may be responsible. The CDR3 region has the DNA TGTGCCAGCTCCCCCAGGGGGAGGGAGACCGGGGAGCCGTTTTTT. It codes for CASSPRGRETGEPFF. The chain links TRBV27 to TRBJ2-2, with D possibly being TRBD1 or TRBD2 (7 bases each). The CDR3 length is 15 residues. Germline CDR1 reads MNHEY; CDR2 reads SMNVEV (reference sequence).

The chain has TRBV13 and TRBJ2-4, with 10 bases matching TRBD2. The CDR3 is made up of 16 amino acids. Trimming cost V 0 bases and J 6 bases; bases outside gene matches: 5. CDR1 and CDR2 (germline): PRHDT, FYEKMQ (reference sequence). The CDR3 DNA reads TGTGCCAGCAGCTTAGGTAGCGGGGGGCCAGGAAACATTCAGTACTTC. Translated, it gives CASSLGSGGPGNIQYF.